This entry concerns a single T cell receptor (beta chain). The count of this clonotype is one. Its antigen remains unidentified. Base qualities are not provided; no much larger clone lies one nucleotide away. The library relied on PCR. Sequenced on an Illumina HiSeq 2500. To reduce PCR and sequencing biases, unique molecular identifiers were incorporated into the TCR beta cDNA libraries. Per 1 to 10 million input T cells, some 500,000 cDNA molecules were obtained, such that each molecule approximated one T cell. Patient libraries were prepared and sequenced with the same protocol used for the earlier healthy control dataset. Within a given batch, samples were prepared together, multiplexed and sequenced on the same HiSeq lane. The study's processing was this. Raw barcoded reads were processed with MIGEC, and single-read molecular identifier groups were discarded before consensus assembly and CDR3 extraction. VDJtools was used for post-analysis of the clonotype tables, with diversity normalized by down-sampling every dataset to the smallest sample size. In repertoire overlap clustering, CDR3 amino acid sequences, but not nucleotide sequences, were matched to correct batch-related cross-sample contamination. TCRdb cleaned the public reads at Q25 with fastp, built clones with MiXCR and kept in-frame beta chains. Rows with one shared CDR3 protein collapse into an entry with the most common genes and DNA. Here the V and J calls rest on TCRdb's processing, not on the authors' analysis. The sample yields hundreds of thousands of distinct CDR3 sequences; roughly three fifths were counted once. The ten largest clones represent 11% of the sample.

This sample is part of a study of post-analysis software for immune sequencing data (dated by TCRdb to about 2015). General notes on the study: Relapsing-remitting, secondary progressive and progressive-relapsing multiple sclerosis were recorded as disease courses, and subtype annotation was lacking for some patients. Patient repertoires were compared against roughly 12 previously published healthy control repertoires from donors aged roughly 6 to 25 years. A subset of samples was prepared in parallel using single-end sample barcoding, then pooled and co-amplified after Illumina adapter ligation.

The paper's findings and limits, for the study overall: Strong co-clustering of samples prepared in the same batch was shown by direct clustering with F measure, prompting a batch-effect correction. Patients showed significantly higher frequencies than controls for about five TRBV segments, among them TRBV5-6, TRBV5-1 and TRBV20-1. Normalized Chao1 diversity was significantly lower in multiple sclerosis patients than controls, suggesting substantial peripheral T-cell clonal expansion. The control group was slightly older than the multiple sclerosis patient group.

To demonstrate the VDJtools post-analysis software, the study profiled TCR beta repertoires from the peripheral blood of about 13 young patients with multiple sclerosis. The multiple sclerosis patients were children and adolescents between about 6 and 16 years of age. The CDR3 spans 16 residues, from the cysteine through the phenylalanine. The CDR3 DNA has 48 bases and is translated from base 1. Ends trimmed: V by 5 bases, J by 2 bases; bases unmatched to a gene: 7. CDR1 SGHAT and CDR2 FQNNGV are derived from the germline V gene. Sequences were obtained from blood. The receptor chain draws on TRBV11-2 and TRBJ2-1; 9 middle bases align to TRBD2. This receptor was taken from a girl between 2 and 10 years old with multiple sclerosis. The CDR3 corresponds to CASSLFSGRAYNEQFF. The nucleotide sequence is given as TGTGCCAGCAGCCTCTTTAGCGGGAGAGCCTACAATGAGCAGTTCTTC.